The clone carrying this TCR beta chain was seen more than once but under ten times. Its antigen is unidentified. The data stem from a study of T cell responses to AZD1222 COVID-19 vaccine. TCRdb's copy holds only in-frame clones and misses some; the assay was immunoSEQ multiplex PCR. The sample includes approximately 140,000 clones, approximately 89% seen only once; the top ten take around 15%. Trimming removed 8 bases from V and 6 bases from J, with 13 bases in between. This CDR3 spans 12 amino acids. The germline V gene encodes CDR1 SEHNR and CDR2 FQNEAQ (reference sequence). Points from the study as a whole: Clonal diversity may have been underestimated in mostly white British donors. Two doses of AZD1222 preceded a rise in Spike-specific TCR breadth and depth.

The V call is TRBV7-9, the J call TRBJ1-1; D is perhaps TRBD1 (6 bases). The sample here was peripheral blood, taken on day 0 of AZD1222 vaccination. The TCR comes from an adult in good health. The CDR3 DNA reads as TGTGCCAGCGGTTACAGGGCAGCTGAAGCTTTCTTT. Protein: CASGYRAAEAFF.